This T cell receptor (beta chain) comes out of a study of T cell repertoires in cytomegalovirus infection. In the study overall: Recently identified HLA-C-restricted CMV epitopes and well-studied HLA-B-restricted CMV epitopes were used by the study. Evidence of both CMV infection and a matching HLA type came from public TCR beta signatures. Findings and limits, study-wide: HLA-C-restricted TCR beta clonotypes specific for CMV led the ex vivo response. Cumulative frequency (of public TCR beta family members) identified carriers of CMV plus the relevant HLA.

TCRdb called the reads again in MiXCR, with one record for every CDR3 protein. The sample includes approximately 910,000 distinct CDR3 sequences, less than 40% of them seen just once. In this sample, this clonotype turned up a few times. What it binds is unknown. The CDR3 loop spans 15 amino acids. Germline trimming cut 2 bases from V and 1 base from J; bases unmatched to any gene: 3. Germline CDR1 is MNHEY and CDR2 is SVGEGT. The chain couples TRBV6-2 or TRBV6-3 to TRBJ1-1; TRBD1 matches at 8 bases. The clonotype originates from a human donor in good health (CMV status not recorded). Some clones in this sample may be carry-over from other donors' samples. Sample: cultured CD8+ T cells from PBMCs, taken from culture after CMV antigen stimulation. CDR3 DNA sequence: TGTGCCAGCAGTTACGCCGACAGGGGGAACACTGAAGCTTTCTTT. Its protein is CASSYADRGNTEAFF.